This TCR beta chain stems from a study of blood T cell repertoires in COVID-19. Overall study: Samples taken during acute and convalescent COVID-19 were collected in the United States, Italy and Spain.

Germline CDR1 reads SEHNR; CDR2 reads FQNEAQ (reference sequence). V lost 1 base, J lost 7 bases, and 8 bases lay in between. The CDR3 is 13 amino acids. Assay used: immunoSEQ multiplex PCR; TCRdb lists only in-frame clones, some missing. The sample has fewer than 80,000 clones, roughly 89% seen once. The genes are TRBV7-9 and TRBJ2-1; D perhaps matches TRBD2 (6 bases). Sequences were obtained from peripheral blood. The sequence came from a man younger than 40 with acute or convalescent COVID-19. Written as DNA, the CDR3 is TGTGCCAGCAGCTTAGTCGGGGGAAATGAGCAGTTCTTC. This sequence encodes CASSLVGGNEQFF. The full variable domain, in which reference TRBV7-9 and TRBJ2-1 provide the parts outside the CDR3, is DTGVSQNPRHKITKRGQNVTFRCDPISEHNRLYWYRQTLGQGPEFLTYFQNEAQLEKSRLLSDRFSAERPKGSFSTLEIQRTEQGDSAMYLCASSLVGGNEQFFGPGTRLTVL.